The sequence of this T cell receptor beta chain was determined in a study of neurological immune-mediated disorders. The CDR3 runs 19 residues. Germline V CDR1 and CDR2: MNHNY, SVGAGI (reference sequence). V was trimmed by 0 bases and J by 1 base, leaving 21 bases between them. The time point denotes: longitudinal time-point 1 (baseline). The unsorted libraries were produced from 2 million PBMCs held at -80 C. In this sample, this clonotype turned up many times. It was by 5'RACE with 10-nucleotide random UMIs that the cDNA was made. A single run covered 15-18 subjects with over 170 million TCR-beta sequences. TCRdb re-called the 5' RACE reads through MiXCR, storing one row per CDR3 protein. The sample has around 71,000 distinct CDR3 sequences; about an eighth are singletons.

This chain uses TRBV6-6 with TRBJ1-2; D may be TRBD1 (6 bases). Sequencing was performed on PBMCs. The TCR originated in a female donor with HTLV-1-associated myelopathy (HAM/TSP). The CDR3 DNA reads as TGTGCCAGCAGTTACTCGGGGGGGTCCACGGGACAAAATAACTATGGCTACACCTTC. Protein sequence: CASSYSGGSTGQNNYGYTF.